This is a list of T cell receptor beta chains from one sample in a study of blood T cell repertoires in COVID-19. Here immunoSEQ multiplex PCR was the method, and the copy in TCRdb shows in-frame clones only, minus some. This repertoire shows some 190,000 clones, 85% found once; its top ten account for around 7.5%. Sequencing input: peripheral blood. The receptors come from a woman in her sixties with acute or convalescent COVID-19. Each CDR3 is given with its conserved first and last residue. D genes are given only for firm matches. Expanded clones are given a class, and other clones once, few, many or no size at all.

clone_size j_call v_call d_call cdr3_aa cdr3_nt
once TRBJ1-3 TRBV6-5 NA CASTPLSGNTIYF TGTGCCAGCACCCCCTTGAGCGGAAACACCATATATTTT
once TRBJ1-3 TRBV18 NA CASSPSRLKGNTIYF TGTGCCAGCTCACCATCCCGACTGAAAGGAAACACCATATATTTT
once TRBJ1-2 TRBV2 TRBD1 CASSQTGFTYGYTF TGTGCCAGCAGCCAGACAGGGTTCACCTATGGCTACACCTTC
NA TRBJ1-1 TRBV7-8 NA CASSLSRPPRVDTEAFF TGTGCCAGCAGCTTATCGAGGCCCCCCCGGGTCGACACTGAAGCTTTCTTT
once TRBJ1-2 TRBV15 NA CATSRGGNYGYTF TGTGCCACCAGCAGAGGAGGAAACTATGGCTACACCTTC
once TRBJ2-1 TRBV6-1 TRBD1 CASSARTGLTYNEQFF TGTGCCAGCAGTGCCCGGACAGGGTTGACCTACAATGAGCAGTTCTTC
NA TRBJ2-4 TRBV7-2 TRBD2 CASSLEGTSGLAKNIQYF TGTGCCAGCAGCTTAGAAGGGACTAGCGGTTTAGCCAAAAACATTCAGTACTTC
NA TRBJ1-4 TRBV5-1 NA CASRVLPNEKLFF TGCGCCTCCAGGGTACTGCCTAATGAAAAACTGTTTTTT
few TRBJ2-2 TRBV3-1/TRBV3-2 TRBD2 CASSQVLLTSVETGELFF TGTGCCAGCAGCCAAGTTCTCCTGACTAGCGTGGAAACCGGGGAGCTGTTTTTT
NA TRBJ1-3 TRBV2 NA CASMLGATGNTIYF TGTGCCAGCATGTTAGGGGCGACTGGAAACACCATATATTTT
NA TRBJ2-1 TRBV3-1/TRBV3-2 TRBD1 CASSQDPLQGDEQFF TGTGCCAGCAGCCAAGATCCCCTTCAGGGGGATGAGCAGTTCTTC
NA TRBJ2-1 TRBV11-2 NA CASSATRQPNEQFF TGTGCCAGCAGCGCTACCCGACAGCCCAATGAGCAGTTCTTC
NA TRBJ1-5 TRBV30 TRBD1 CAASGGLSNQPQHF TGTGCCGCCTCAGGGGGTTTAAGCAATCAGCCCCAGCATTTT
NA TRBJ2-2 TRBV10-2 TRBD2 CASSEILAGGPTGELFF TGCGCCAGCAGTGAGATCCTAGCGGGAGGACCCACCGGGGAGCTGTTTTTT
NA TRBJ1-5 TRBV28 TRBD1 CASSPTGGGGNQPQHF TGTGCCAGCAGTCCAACAGGGGGCGGCGGCAATCAGCCCCAGCATTTT
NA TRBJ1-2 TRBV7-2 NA CASSLRQDPLYGYTF TGTGCCAGCAGCTTACGACAGGACCCGCTCTATGGCTACACCTTC
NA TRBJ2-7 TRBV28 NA CATVSSYEQYF TGTGCCACCGTTAGCTCCTACGAGCAGTACTTC
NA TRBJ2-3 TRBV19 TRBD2 CASSRTSATDTQYF TGTGCCAGTAGTAGGACTAGCGCCACAGATACGCAGTATTTT
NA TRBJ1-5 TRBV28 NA CASSKLGGPGNQPQHF TGTGCCAGCAGTAAATTGGGGGGGCCGGGCAATCAGCCCCAGCATTTT
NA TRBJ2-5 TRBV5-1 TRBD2 CASSPGLAGGQTQYF TGCGCCAGCAGCCCGGGACTAGCGGGAGGGCAGACCCAGTACTTC